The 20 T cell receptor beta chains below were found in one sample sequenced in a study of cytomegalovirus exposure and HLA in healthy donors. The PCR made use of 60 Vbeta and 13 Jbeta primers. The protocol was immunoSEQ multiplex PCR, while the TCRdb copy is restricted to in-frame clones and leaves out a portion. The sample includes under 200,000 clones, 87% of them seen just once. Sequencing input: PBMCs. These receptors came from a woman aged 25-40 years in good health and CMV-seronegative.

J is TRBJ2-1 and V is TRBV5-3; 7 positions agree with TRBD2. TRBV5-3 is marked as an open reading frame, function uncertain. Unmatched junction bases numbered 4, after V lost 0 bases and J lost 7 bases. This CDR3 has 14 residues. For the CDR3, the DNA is TGTGCCAGAAGCTTGGCGGGAGGCTGGAATGAGCAGTTCTTC. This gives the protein CARSLAGGWNEQFF.

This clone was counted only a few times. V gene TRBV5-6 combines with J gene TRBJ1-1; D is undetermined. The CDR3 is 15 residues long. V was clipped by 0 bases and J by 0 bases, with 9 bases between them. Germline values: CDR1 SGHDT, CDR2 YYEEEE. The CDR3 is CASSLAAALNTEAFF. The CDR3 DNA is TGTGCCAGCAGCTTGGCGGCGGCCCTGAACACTGAAGCTTTCTTT.

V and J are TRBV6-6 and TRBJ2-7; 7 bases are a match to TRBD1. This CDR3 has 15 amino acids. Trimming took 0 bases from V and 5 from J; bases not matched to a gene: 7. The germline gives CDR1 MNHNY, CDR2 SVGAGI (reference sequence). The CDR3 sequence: CASSYSRGRGHEQYF. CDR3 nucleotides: TGTGCCAGCAGTTACTCAAGGGGGCGCGGGCACGAGCAGTACTTC.

CDR3 loop: CASSPPGQGNYGYTF. The CDR3, as DNA: TGTGCCAGCTCACCCCCCGGACAGGGGAACTATGGCTACACCTTC. This chain connects TRBV18 to TRBJ1-2; 9 nucleotides line up with TRBD1. V lost 3 bases to trimming and J lost 2 bases; unmatched junction nucleotides: 4. The CDR3 spans 15 residues. From germline, CDR1 is KGHSH and CDR2 LQKENI. The whole variable domain, remainder taken from reference TRBV18 and TRBJ1-2, is NAGVMQNPRHLVRRRGQEARLRCSPMKGHSHVYWYRQLPEEGLKFMVYLQKENIIDESGMPKERFSAEFPKEGPSILRIQQVVRGDSAAYFCASSPPGQGNYGYTFGSGTRLTVV.

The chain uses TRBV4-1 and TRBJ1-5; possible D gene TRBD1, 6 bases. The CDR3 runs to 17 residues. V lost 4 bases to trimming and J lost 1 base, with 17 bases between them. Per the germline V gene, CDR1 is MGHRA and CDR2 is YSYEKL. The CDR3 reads CASSPEGGGRSNQPQHF. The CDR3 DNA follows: TGCGCCAGCAGCCCCGAGGGGGGGGGAAGGAGCAATCAGCCCCAGCATTTT.

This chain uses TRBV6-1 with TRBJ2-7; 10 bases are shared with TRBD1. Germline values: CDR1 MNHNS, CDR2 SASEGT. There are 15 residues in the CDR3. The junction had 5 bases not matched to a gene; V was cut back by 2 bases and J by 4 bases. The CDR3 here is CASSERQGAGYEQYF. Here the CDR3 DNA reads TGTGCCAGCAGTGAACGACAGGGGGCGGGTTACGAGCAGTACTTC.

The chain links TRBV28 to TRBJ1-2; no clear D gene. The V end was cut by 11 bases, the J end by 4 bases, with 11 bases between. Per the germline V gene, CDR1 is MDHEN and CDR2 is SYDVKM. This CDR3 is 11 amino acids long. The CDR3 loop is CASGRFYGYTF. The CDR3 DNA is TGTGCCTCAGGCAGATTCTATGGCTACACCTTC.

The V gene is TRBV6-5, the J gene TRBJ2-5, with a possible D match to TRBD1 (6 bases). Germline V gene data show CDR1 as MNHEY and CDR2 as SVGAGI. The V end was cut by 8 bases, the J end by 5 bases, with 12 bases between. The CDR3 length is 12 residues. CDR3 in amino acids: CASGPRGETQYF. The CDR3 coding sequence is TGTGCCAGCGGCCCAAGGGGGGAGACCCAGTACTTC.

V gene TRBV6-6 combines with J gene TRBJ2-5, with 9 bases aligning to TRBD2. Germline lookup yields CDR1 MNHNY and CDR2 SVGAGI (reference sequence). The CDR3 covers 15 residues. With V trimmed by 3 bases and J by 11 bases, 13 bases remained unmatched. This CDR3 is CASSYGGGVAGDQYF. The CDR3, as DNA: TGTGCCAGCAGTTATGGGGGTGGGGTAGCGGGGGATCAGTACTTC.

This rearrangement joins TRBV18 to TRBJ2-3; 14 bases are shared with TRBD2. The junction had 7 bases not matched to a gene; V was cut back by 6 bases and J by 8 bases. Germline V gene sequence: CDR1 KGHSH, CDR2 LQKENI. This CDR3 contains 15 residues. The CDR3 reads CASSTGTSGSFTQYF. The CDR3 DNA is TGTGCCAGCTCTACCGGGACTAGCGGGAGTTTTACGCAGTATTTT.

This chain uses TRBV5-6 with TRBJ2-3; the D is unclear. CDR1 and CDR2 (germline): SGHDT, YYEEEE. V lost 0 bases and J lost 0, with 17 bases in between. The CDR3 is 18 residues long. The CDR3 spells CASSLGLTRISSTDTQYF. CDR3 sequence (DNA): TGTGCCAGCAGCTTGGGCCTAACGCGGATATCTAGCACAGATACGCAGTATTTT.

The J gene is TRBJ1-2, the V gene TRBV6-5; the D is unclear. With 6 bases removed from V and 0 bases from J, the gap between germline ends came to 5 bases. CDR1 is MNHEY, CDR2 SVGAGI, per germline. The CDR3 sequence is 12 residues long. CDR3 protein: CASSPTNYGYTF. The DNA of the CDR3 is TGTGCCAGCAGCCCCACTAACTATGGCTACACCTTC.

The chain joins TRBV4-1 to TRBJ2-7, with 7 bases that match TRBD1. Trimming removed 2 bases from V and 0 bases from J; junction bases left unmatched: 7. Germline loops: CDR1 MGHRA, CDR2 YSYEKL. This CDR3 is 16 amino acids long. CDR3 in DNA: TGCGCCAGCAGCCAACCTCGGGACAGAAGCTCCTACGAGCAGTACTTC. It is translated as CASSQPRDRSSYEQYF.

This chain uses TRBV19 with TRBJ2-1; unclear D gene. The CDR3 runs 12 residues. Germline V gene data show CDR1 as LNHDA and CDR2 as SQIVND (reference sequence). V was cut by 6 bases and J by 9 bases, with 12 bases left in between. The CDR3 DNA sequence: TGTGCCAGTAGCACCCCTGTTAGTGAGCAGTTCTTC. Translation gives CASSTPVSEQFF. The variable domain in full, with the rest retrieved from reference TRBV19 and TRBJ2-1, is DGGITQSPKYLFRKEGQNVTLSCEQNLNHDAMYWYRQDPGQGLRLIYYSQIVNDFQKGDIAEGYSVSREKKESFPLTVTSAQKNPTAFYLCASSTPVSEQFFGPGTRLTVL.

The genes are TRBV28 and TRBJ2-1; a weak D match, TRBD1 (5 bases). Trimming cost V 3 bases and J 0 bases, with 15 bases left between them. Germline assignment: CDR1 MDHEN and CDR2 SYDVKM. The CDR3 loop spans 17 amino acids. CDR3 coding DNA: TGTGCCAGCAGTTTGGTCGCAGGGTCTAGCTCCTACAATGAGCAGTTCTTC. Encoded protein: CASSLVAGSSSYNEQFF.

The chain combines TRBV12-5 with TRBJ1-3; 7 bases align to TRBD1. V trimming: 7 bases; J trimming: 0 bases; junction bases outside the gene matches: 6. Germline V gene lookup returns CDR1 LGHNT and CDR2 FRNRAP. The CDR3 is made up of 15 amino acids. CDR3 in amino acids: CASAQAGGSGNTIYF. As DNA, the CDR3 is TGTGCTAGTGCTCAGGCAGGGGGCTCTGGAAACACCATATATTTT.

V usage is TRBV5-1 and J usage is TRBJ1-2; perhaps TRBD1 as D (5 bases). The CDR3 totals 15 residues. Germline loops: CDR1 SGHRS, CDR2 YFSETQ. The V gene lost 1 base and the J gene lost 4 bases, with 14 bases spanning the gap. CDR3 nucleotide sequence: TGCGCCAGCAGCTTGACGTCAGGGTATAGCTATGGCTACACCTTC. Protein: CASSLTSGYSYGYTF.

The CDR3 DNA reads as TGTGCCAGTACCCCGGGAGGGGGCTATGGCTACACCTTC. Translation: CASTPGGGYGYTF. The V gene is TRBV28, the J gene TRBJ1-2; tentatively, D is TRBD1 (6 bases). The CDR3 sequence is 13 residues long. The germline V gene encodes CDR1 MDHEN and CDR2 SYDVKM. V was cut by 9 bases and J by 4 bases, with 15 bases left in between.

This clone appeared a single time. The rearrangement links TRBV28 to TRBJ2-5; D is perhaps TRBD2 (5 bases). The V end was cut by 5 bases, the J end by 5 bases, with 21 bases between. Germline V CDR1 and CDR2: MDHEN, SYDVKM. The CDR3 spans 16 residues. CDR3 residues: CASSTTRLTTRETQYF. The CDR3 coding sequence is TGTGCCAGCAGTACAACCCGCCTGACTACGAGGGAGACCCAGTACTTC.

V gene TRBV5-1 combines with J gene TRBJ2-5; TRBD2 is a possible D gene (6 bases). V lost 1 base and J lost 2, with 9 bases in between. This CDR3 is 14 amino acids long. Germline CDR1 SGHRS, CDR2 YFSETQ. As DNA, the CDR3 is TGCGCCAGCAGCTTGCGGGGGATACAAGAGACCCAGTACTTC. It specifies CASSLRGIQETQYF.